Following are 25 T cell receptor beta chains from one sample sequenced in a study of shared clonotypes between healthy human individuals. TCRdb's table, derived via immunoSEQ multiplex PCR, lists solely in-frame clones and lacks some. The profile shows 100,000 to 120,000 clones, about 71% of them singletons. The sequenced sample was memory CD8+ T cells sorted from blood. Stated subset: CD45RO+ cells pooled with CCR7-negative TemRA cells. The receptors come from a woman in her 30s in good health.

This clone was counted ten times or more. J is TRBJ1-1 and V is TRBV6-1; D is possibly TRBD1 (5 bases). CDR3 length: 15 residues. From germline, CDR1 is MNHNS and CDR2 SASEGT. V lost 1 base to trimming and J lost 4 bases, with 13 bases between them. CDR3 DNA: TGTGCCAGCAGTGAAGGGTTGAGGGGAAGCACTGAAGCTTTCTTT. Translation: CASSEGLRGSTEAFF.

This chain's CDR3 is CATSRDRLAGEAGEQFF. The CDR3 DNA follows: TGTGCCACCAGCAGAGATAGACTAGCGGGAGAAGCTGGTGAGCAGTTCTTC. The V gene is TRBV15, the J gene TRBJ2-1; the match to TRBD2 covers 12 bases. V trimming: 0 bases; J trimming: 9 bases; junction bases outside the gene matches: 9. This CDR3 is 17 amino acids long. CDR1 is LNHNV and CDR2 is YYDKDF in the germline V gene (reference sequence).

J is TRBJ2-7 and V is TRBV28, with 7 bases lining up with TRBD1. The CDR3 is 15 amino acids. J lost 3 bases, V lost 2 bases, and 7 bases had no gene match. Looked up from germline, CDR1 is MDHEN and CDR2 is SYDVKM. The CDR3 protein is CASSLIRTGSYEQYF. DNA for the CDR3: TGTGCCAGCAGTTTAATCAGGACAGGCAGCTACGAGCAGTACTTC. Together with reference TRBV28 and TRBJ2-7, the CDR3 gives the full variable domain: DVKVTQSSRYLVKRTGEKVFLECVQDMDHENMFWYRQDPGLGLRLIYFSYDVKMKEKGDIPEGYSVSREKKERFSLILESASTNQTSMYLCASSLIRTGSYEQYFGPGTRLTVT.

This clone was counted only a few times. This chain links TRBV4-1 with TRBJ1-1, with a possible D match to TRBD1 (6 bases). Per germline, CDR1 MGHRA and CDR2 YSYEKL. The CDR3 spans 14 residues. The V end was cut by 1 base, the J end by 4 bases, with 10 bases between. The CDR3 here is CASSQVGGGTEAFF. For the CDR3, the DNA is TGCGCCAGCAGCCAAGTCGGGGGCGGCACTGAAGCTTTCTTT.

This chain connects TRBV13 to TRBJ2-7, with a possible D match to TRBD2 (5 bases). V shed 5 bases and J shed 3 bases, with 14 bases lying between them. Per the germline V gene, CDR1 is PRHDT and CDR2 is FYEKMQ (reference sequence). This CDR3 contains 14 residues. CDR3 sequence reads: CASSQGTGIYEQYF. For the CDR3, the DNA is TGTGCCAGCAGCCAAGGAACGGGAATCTACGAGCAGTACTTC.

The rearrangement uses TRBV5-6 and TRBJ2-6; 7 nucleotides line up with TRBD2. With 0 bases clipped from V and 0 bases from J, the junction kept 3 bases outside the gene matches. CDR3 size: 17 residues. The germline V gene encodes CDR1 SGHDT and CDR2 YYEEEE. CDR3 DNA: TGTGCCAGCAGCTTGGAGGGACTACTCTCTGGGGCCAACGTCCTGACTTTC. Translation gives CASSLEGLLSGANVLTF.

The CDR3 DNA sequence: TGCGCCAGCAGTCAGGGGGACGAGCGGAGAGAAGCTTTCTTT. It codes for CASSQGDERREAFF. The chain employs TRBV23-1 and TRBJ1-1, with a tentative D call TRBD1 (5 bases). TRBV23-1 qualifies as an ORF whose function is uncertain. This CDR3 spans 14 amino acids. V was shortened by 3 bases and J by 8 bases, with 16 bases between the two germline ends.

This chain connects TRBV27 to TRBJ2-5; D call uncertain. The J call may not be correct, given that the DNA end is closer to TRBJ2-7. The CDR3 has 13 amino acids. CDR1 is MNHEY and CDR2 is SMNVEV in the germline V gene (reference sequence). The CDR3 coding sequence is TGTGCCAGCAGTTTCAATTTAGCCTACGAGCAGTACTTC. Translating gives CASSFNLAYEQYF.

The rearrangement links TRBV4-2 to TRBJ2-7; 12 bases are shared with TRBD2. The CDR3 sequence is 16 residues long. The germline V gene encodes CDR1 LGHNA and CDR2 YNFKEQ. The V and J ends lost 1 base and 5 bases, in that order; junction bases with no gene match: 6. Written as DNA, the CDR3 is TGTGCCAGCAGCCAAGGACTAGCGGGGGAGGGCCACGAGCAGTACTTC. The encoded protein is CASSQGLAGEGHEQYF.

In its sample, this clone was seen many times. V is TRBV10-3 and J is TRBJ2-1, with 11 bases fitting TRBD1. Germline loops: CDR1 ENHRY, CDR2 SYGVKD. The V and J ends lost 8 bases and 8 bases, in that order; junction bases with no gene match: 5. This CDR3 is 13 amino acids long. The CDR3 DNA is TGTGCCATCTGGGGACAGGGGGTGGATGAGCAGTTCTTC. Residues: CAIWGQGVDEQFF.

This clone came up many times. V is TRBV6-4 and J is TRBJ2-6; D unclear. Germline V gives CDR1 MRHNA, CDR2 SNTAGT. The CDR3 totals 18 residues. V lost 0 bases, J lost 0 bases, and 12 bases lay in between. The CDR3 nucleotides read TGTGCCAGCAGTGACTCGAGGATCACGGCCTCTGGGGCCAACGTCCTGACTTTC. As protein: CASSDSRITASGANVLTF.

The V call is TRBV15, the J call TRBJ2-5, with 10 bases that match TRBD1. The CDR3 is made up of 16 amino acids. The V and J ends lost 1 base and 11 bases, in that order; junction bases with no gene match: 13. Germline V gene sequence: CDR1 LNHNV, CDR2 YYDKDF (reference sequence). Here the CDR3 DNA reads TGTGCCACCAGCAGAGCGGTAGGGACAGGGGCCGTAGAGCAGTACTTC. Translating it yields CATSRAVGTGAVEQYF.

The V call is TRBV19, the J call TRBJ1-4; D is unresolved. The CDR3 spans 17 residues. The V end was cut by 6 bases, the J end by 4 bases, with 21 bases between. Germline assignment: CDR1 LNHDA and CDR2 SQIVND (reference sequence). CDR3 sequence: CASSHKNCRRINEKLFF. For the CDR3, the DNA is TGTGCCAGTAGCCATAAGAACTGCAGGCGGATTAATGAAAAACTGTTTTTT.

The chain has TRBV7-9 and TRBJ2-2, with TRBD2 identical over 7 bases. Germline V CDR1 and CDR2: SEHNR, FQNEAQ (reference sequence). J lost 6 bases, V lost 1 base, and 11 bases had no gene match. The CDR3 spans 17 residues. DNA for the CDR3: TGTGCCAGCAGCTTAGGTAGTTGGTGGGAGGGGCCCGGGGAGCTGTTTTTT. This translates into CASSLGSWWEGPGELFF.

Comments on this clone: A much more abundant neighbour one base away suggests this may be a read error. The chain employs TRBV6-5 and TRBJ2-1, with 11 bases that match TRBD2. This CDR3 region has 15 residues. With 8 bases clipped from V and 8 bases from J, the junction kept 11 bases outside the gene matches. CDR1 and CDR2 (germline): MNHEY, SVGAGI. CDR3 loop: CASSQTSGSLHEQFF. CDR3 in DNA: TGTGCCAGCTCACAAACTAGCGGGAGTCTTCATGAGCAGTTCTTC.

This chain joins TRBV19 and TRBJ1-5; D is ambiguous. The CDR3 covers 14 residues. Germline-derived CDR1 and CDR2 are LNHDA and SQIVND (reference sequence). V lost 6 bases and J 4 bases, leaving 13 bases between the germline ends. The CDR3 reads CASRSIDLNQPQHF. The CDR3 coding sequence is TGTGCCAGTAGAAGTATAGACCTTAATCAGCCCCAGCATTTT.

CDR3: CASSLDRESYEQYF. The CDR3, as DNA: TGTGCCAGCAGCTTGGACAGGGAAAGCTACGAGCAGTACTTC. The rearrangement links TRBV28 to TRBJ2-7, with 8 bases that match TRBD1. Germline CDR1 reads MDHEN; CDR2 reads SYDVKM. V lost 6 bases, J lost 3 bases, and 7 bases stayed unmatched. The CDR3 is 14 amino acids.

The chain recombines TRBV19 with TRBJ1-2; 7 bases align to TRBD1. This CDR3 spans 16 amino acids. Germline CDR1 and CDR2: LNHDA and SQIVND (reference sequence). Trimming at V came to 3 bases and at J to 4 bases, leaving 11 bases not matched to a gene. CDR3 DNA: TGTGCCAGTAGTATTTATTTTCTAGGGGACAGCTATGGCTACACCTTC. Protein: CASSIYFLGDSYGYTF.

The CDR3 DNA sequence: TGTGCCAGCAGACCCGGTGGCAGTCCCCTCGAGCAGTACTTC. Translation: CASRPGGSPLEQYF. The V gene is TRBV2, the J gene TRBJ2-7; D remains unclear. CDR1 and CDR2 from the germline V gene are SNHLY and FYNNEI. V lost 6 bases and J lost 6, with 18 bases in between. The CDR3 sequence is 14 residues long.

This clone was observed once. This chain joins TRBV28 and TRBJ1-5; the D gene is possibly TRBD1 (6 bases). This CDR3 contains 16 residues. V was trimmed by 5 bases and J by 8 bases, leaving 22 bases between them. Germline CDR1 is MDHEN and CDR2 is SYDVKM. The CDR3 DNA is TGTGCCAGCAGTAGTCCCGGGACAAGGATCTTAAAGCCCCAGCATTTT. It is translated as CASSSPGTRILKPQHF.

This clone has a handful of counts. This chain uses TRBV18 with TRBJ2-2, with D perhaps matching TRBD1 (6 bases). Trimming pared 3 bases from V and 5 bases from J, leaving 16 bases between. This CDR3 spans 16 amino acids. Germline CDR1 KGHSH, CDR2 LQKENI. The CDR3 nucleotides read TGTGCCAGCTCACCCGCTGGGCAGGGGTCGACCGGGGAGCTGTTTTTT. Translated, it gives CASSPAGQGSTGELFF.

This clone was seen a handful of times. The rearrangement links TRBV29-1 to TRBJ1-2, with 7 bases aligning to TRBD1. The CDR3 covers 15 residues. Looked up from germline, CDR1 is SQVTM and CDR2 is ANQGSEA. V gave up 5 bases and J gave up 5 bases; unmatched junction bases: 14. The chain's CDR3 is CSVFGMRDSRYGYTF. The CDR3 DNA sequence: TGCAGCGTTTTCGGAATGAGGGACAGCCGATATGGCTACACCTTC.

The V call is TRBV7-8, the J call TRBJ1-5; D not resolved. Trimming stripped 5 bases from V and 3 bases from J, with 14 bases between. Germline CDR1 reads SGHVS; CDR2 reads FQNEAQ. The CDR3 length is 15 residues. The CDR3 reads CASSPENGNNQPQHF. The CDR3 DNA follows: TGTGCCAGCAGCCCTGAAAACGGGAACAATCAGCCCCAGCATTTT.

This clone was observed a handful of times. The V gene is TRBV6-4, the J gene TRBJ2-1, with D maybe TRBD1 (6 bases). The CDR3 is 14 amino acids. Germline V lookup: CDR1 MRHNA, CDR2 SNTAGT. Trimming shortened V by 6 bases and J by 6 bases, and 15 bases separated the two germline ends. DNA for the CDR3: TGTGCCAGCAGCGGCGGACAGCAAAGCAATGAGCAGTTCTTC. Its translation is CASSGGQQSNEQFF.

In its sample, this clone was seen a few times. The J gene is TRBJ2-7, the V gene TRBV27, with 9 bases matching TRBD2. V lost 5 bases and J lost 3; bases outside the gene matches: 11. This CDR3 has 16 residues. CDR1 is MNHEY and CDR2 is SMNVEV in the germline V gene (reference sequence). CDR3 sequence (DNA): TGTGCCAGCAGTCCACGTCTAGCGGGACTCTTCTACGAGCAGTACTTC. Amino acids: CASSPRLAGLFYEQYF.